This T cell receptor (beta chain) was sequenced during a study of T cells in Graves' hyperthyroidism and ophthalmopathy. Overall study context: Before any treatment, at initial diagnosis, peripheral blood was collected.

This clonotype was observed at least ten times. TCR beta CDR3 sequences were amplified from RNA transcripts. Using the HTBI primer set, a first-round RT-PCR was run on the TCR CDR3. TCRdb reanalysed the multiplex PCR reads using MiXCR and keeps one entry per CDR3 protein. The data contain around 690,000 distinct CDR3 sequences, around 16% of them seen just once; the ten biggest clones take up 15% to 19%. The receptor comes from a man between 50 and 59 years old with Graves' hyperthyroidism. The sample comprised blood.

The CDR3 spells CAISDGNSGNTIYF. The DNA of the CDR3 is TGTGCCATCAGTGATGGAAACTCTGGAAACACCATATATTTT. The chain has TRBV10-3 and TRBJ1-3; no reliable D call. The CDR3 covers 14 residues. Between the trimmed V and J ends, which lost 3 bases and 0 bases, there was a span of 6 bases. CDR1 is ENHRY and CDR2 is SYGVKD in the germline V gene.